The T cell receptor (beta chain) under discussion was sequenced for a study of blood T cell repertoires in COVID-19. Study details: COVID-19 samples collected from the United States, Italy and Spain covered acute and convalescent phases. Nucleic acid was either cDNA or gDNA, and it came from T cells, B-cell-depleted T cells, or PBMCs.

The CDR3 consists of 15 residues. J was trimmed by 5 bases and V by 2 bases; bases with no gene match: 2. Germline V gene lookup returns CDR1 ENHRY and CDR2 SYGVKD. Per the original methods: Counts of nucleated cells, estimated from reference gene primer amplification, were obtained. Profiling relied on immunoSEQ multiplex PCR, and the TCRdb table lists in-frame clones only, not all of them. That table is the source of V, J and clone size, and D and trimming were worked out from the DNA. The sample holds about 91,000 clones, 88% seen once. The sequence was obtained from a woman of 80 years or more with active COVID-19. Sequenced: peripheral blood. The chain uses TRBV10-3 and TRBJ2-1, with 11 bases that match TRBD2. The CDR3: CAISETSGRHNEQFF. In DNA, the CDR3 is TGTGCCATCAGTGAGACTAGCGGGAGACACAATGAGCAGTTCTTC.